A selection of T cell receptor beta chains follows, all from one sample in a study of blood T cell repertoires in COVID-19. The table came from immunoSEQ multiplex PCR; TCRdb's copy has only in-frame clones and leaves some out. Here the sample spans 250,000 to 350,000 clones, roughly 86% being singletons. The specimen was PBMCs or T cells enriched from blood (not recorded which). Receptors originate from a woman in her late teens or twenties who had recovered from COVID-19. Both conserved end residues are part of each CDR3. A D gene is named only where the DNA matches it firmly. Not every row has a clone size; where given, it reads once, few, many or a size class.

j_call d_call v_call clone_size cdr3_nt cdr3_aa
TRBJ2-1 NA TRBV5-1 NA TGCGCCAGCAGCTCCGACAGAAACAATGAGCAGTTCTTC CASSSDRNNEQFF
TRBJ2-7 NA TRBV6-2/TRBV6-3 NA TGTGCCAGCAGTTTGAGCGAGTACTACGAGCAGTACTTC CASSLSEYYEQYF
TRBJ1-3 TRBD1 TRBV9 once TGTGCCAGCAGCGTAGCCTCCGGGACAGAACGAAACACCATATATTTT CASSVASGTERNTIYF
TRBJ1-1 TRBD1 TRBV5-1 once TGCGCCAGCAGCTTGGATGGGACAGGGGCCATGAACACTGAAGCTTTCTTT CASSLDGTGAMNTEAFF
TRBJ2-7 TRBD2 TRBV7-2 NA TGTGCCAGCAGCCCGCAGAGCGGGAGATCGTACGAGCAGTACTTC CASSPQSGRSYEQYF
TRBJ1-1 TRBD1 TRBV28 few TGTGCCAGCAGTTGGGACAGGGCGGTCTCTGAAGCTTTCTTT CASSWDRAVSEAFF
TRBJ2-7 TRBD2 TRBV3-1/TRBV3-2 NA TGTGCCAGCAGCCAACGGCTTAGCGGGATCCAAGAGCAGTACTTC CASSQRLSGIQEQYF
TRBJ1-1 TRBD1 TRBV7-3 NA TGTGCCAGCAGCTTAGTGGGACAGGGGTGGACTGAAGCTTTCTTT CASSLVGQGWTEAFF
TRBJ1-2 NA TRBV7-2 NA TGTGCCAGCAGCTTACAGGGACAAAGCTATGGCTACACCTTC CASSLQGQSYGYTF
TRBJ1-3 NA TRBV4-3 NA TGCGCCAGCAGCCAAAGGGGAGGGGAACCTGGAAACACCATATATTTT CASSQRGGEPGNTIYF
TRBJ1-2 NA TRBV3-1/TRBV3-2 NA TGTGCCAGCAGCCAAGGGAGCAGTAACTATGGCTACACCTTC CASSQGSSNYGYTF
TRBJ1-6 NA TRBV18 NA TGTGCCAGCTCACCTTCCGACAGAAATTCACCCCTCCACTTT CASSPSDRNSPLHF